Sequencing of this TCR beta chain was carried out in a study of T cell responses to AZD1222 COVID-19 vaccine. Study results and limitations: Baseline seropositives among AZD1222 recipients totaled only 6 or 7.

Remarks on this clone: The antigen is undetermined.

Clones were read by immunoSEQ multiplex PCR, and TCRdb kept only the in-frame ones, dropping some. The data show over 100,000 clones, roughly nine tenths seen once. The CDR3 covers 14 residues. V lost 7 bases and J lost 1, with 10 bases in between. Germline CDR1 is MNHEY and CDR2 is SMNVEV (reference sequence). The source was peripheral blood, collected on day 0 of AZD1222 vaccination. V gene TRBV27 combines with J gene TRBJ2-2; D call uncertain. The receptor's source is an adult in good health. CDR3 nucleotide sequence: TGTGCCAGCATAGGAGTTTTGAACACCGGGGAGCTGTTTTTT. The encoded protein is CASIGVLNTGELFF.